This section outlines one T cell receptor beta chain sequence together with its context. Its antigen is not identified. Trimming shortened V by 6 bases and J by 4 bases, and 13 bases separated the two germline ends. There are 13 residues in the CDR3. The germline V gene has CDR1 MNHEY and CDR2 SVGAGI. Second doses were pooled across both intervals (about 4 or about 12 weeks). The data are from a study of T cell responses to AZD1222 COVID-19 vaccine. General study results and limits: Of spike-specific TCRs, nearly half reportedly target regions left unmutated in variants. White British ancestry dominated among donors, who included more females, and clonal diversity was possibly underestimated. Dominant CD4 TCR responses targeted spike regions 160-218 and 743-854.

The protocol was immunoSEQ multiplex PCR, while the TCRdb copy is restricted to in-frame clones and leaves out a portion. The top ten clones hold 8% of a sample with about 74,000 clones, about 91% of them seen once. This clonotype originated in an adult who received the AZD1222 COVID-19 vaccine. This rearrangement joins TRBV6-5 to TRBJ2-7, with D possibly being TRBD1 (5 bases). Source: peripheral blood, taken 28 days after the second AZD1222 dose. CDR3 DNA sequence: TGTGCCAGCAGCCGATTTCAGGGTTACGAGCAGTACTTC. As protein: CASSRFQGYEQYF.